This T cell receptor (beta chain) came from a study of PD-1 blockade in mismatch repair-deficient tumors. Only in-frame clones appear in the TCRdb table, and some are missing; sequencing was by immunoSEQ multiplex PCR. The top ten hold 10% to 15% of the sample, which has about 130,000 clones, approximately 91% seen once. The V gene lost 1 base and the J gene lost 4 bases, with 13 bases spanning the gap. This CDR3 region has 14 residues. CDR1 is GTSNPN and CDR2 is SVGIG in the germline V gene (reference sequence). V and J are TRBV30 and TRBJ1-2; D not certain. The sequencing here drew on peripheral blood, taken roughly 70 weeks after starting pembrolizumab. The sequence was obtained from an adult with mismatch repair-deficient cancer. This chain's CDR3 is CAWSANAGIYGYTF. The CDR3 coding sequence is TGTGCCTGGAGTGCAAATGCAGGTATCTATGGCTACACCTTC. Together with reference TRBV30 and TRBJ1-2, the CDR3 gives the full variable domain: SQTIHQWPATLVQPVGSPLSLECTVEGTSNPNLYWYRQAAGRGLQLLFYSVGIGQISSEVPQNLSASRPQDRQFILSSKKLLLSDSGFYLCAWSANAGIYGYTFGSGTRLTVV.